Below, 21 T cell receptor beta chains from the same sample are listed, as sequenced in a study of T cell changes during pregnancy in multiple sclerosis. Generated by immunoSEQ multiplex PCR, the TCRdb table keeps only in-frame clones and is missing some. The sample lists just under 40,000 clones; 90% were seen once. Specimen: CD4+ T cells from peripheral blood mononuclear cells, collected in the first trimester of pregnancy. These receptors were taken from a female donor in good health, enrolled as a control in a pregnancy study.

The rearrangement links TRBV7-9 to TRBJ1-5, with 8 bases lining up with TRBD1. Trimming at V came to 4 bases and at J to 5 bases, leaving 7 bases not matched to a gene. Germline V lookup: CDR1 SEHNR, CDR2 FQNEAQ (reference sequence). This CDR3 spans 15 amino acids. Here the CDR3 reads CASSSSDREHQPQHF. The DNA for the CDR3 is TGTGCCAGCAGCTCATCGGACAGGGAACATCAGCCCCAGCATTTT. Together with reference TRBV7-9 and TRBJ1-5, the CDR3 gives the full variable domain: DTGVSQNPRHKITKRGQNVTFRCDPISEHNRLYWYRQTLGQGPEFLTYFQNEAQLEKSRLLSDRFSAERPKGSFSTLEIQRTEQGDSAMYLCASSSSDREHQPQHFGDGTRLSIL.

CDR3 residues: CASSLNRITPGELFF. CDR3 nucleotides: TGTGCCAGCAGCCTAAACAGAATTACCCCCGGGGAGCTGTTTTTT. The chain employs TRBV2 and TRBJ2-2; unclear D gene. Trimming removed 6 bases at V and 6 bases at J, with 17 bases between. Germline-derived CDR1 and CDR2 are SNHLY and FYNNEI. The CDR3 is made up of 15 amino acids. Drawing the rest from reference TRBV2 and TRBJ2-2, the complete variable domain is EPEVTQTPSHQVTQMGQEVILRCVPISNHLYFYWYRQILGQKVEFLVSFYNNEISEKSEIFDDQFSVERPDGSNFTLKIRSTKLEDSAMYFCASSLNRITPGELFFGEGSRLTVL.

This clone has a handful of counts. V is TRBV5-1 and J is TRBJ1-3, with 10 bases identical to TRBD1. Trimming cost V 0 bases and J 3 bases; bases outside gene matches: 6. This CDR3 is 17 amino acids long. Germline V gene sequence: CDR1 SGHRS, CDR2 YFSETQ. The chain's CDR3 is CASSLERQGASGNTIYF. As DNA, the CDR3 is TGCGCCAGCAGCTTGGAGCGACAGGGGGCGAGTGGAAACACCATATATTTT.

Details on this clone: At one boundary the junction diverges from the germline segment, which might be a read error. V and J are TRBV7-7 and TRBJ2-5; TRBD2 might be the D (5 bases). The CDR3 totals 13 residues. Germline V lookup: CDR1 SSHAT, CDR2 FNYEAQ (reference sequence). Here the CDR3 reads CASSPTPSGTQYF. CDR3 nucleotides: TGTGCTAGCAGCCCGACACCAAGCGGGACCCAGTACTTC.

The genes are TRBV28 and TRBJ2-6; 8 bases are a match to TRBD1. Per the germline V gene, CDR1 is MDHEN and CDR2 is SYDVKM. V gave up 4 bases and J gave up 2 bases; unmatched junction bases: 10. The CDR3 runs 18 residues. The CDR3 is CASSSRQGTTTGANVLTF. The CDR3 nucleotides are TGTGCCAGCAGTTCTCGACAGGGGACGACAACTGGGGCCAACGTCCTGACTTTC.

The genes are TRBV6-5 and TRBJ1-1; D remains unclear. Germline assignment: CDR1 MNHEY and CDR2 SVGAGI. The CDR3 is made up of 11 amino acids. V was trimmed by 10 bases and J by 11 bases, leaving 17 bases between them. CDR3 in DNA: TGTGCCATCCATGGGGAGGGTTCGGCTTTCTTT. Translation: CAIHGEGSAFF.

This chain connects TRBV6-5 to TRBJ2-3; no firm D call. Germline loops: CDR1 MNHEY, CDR2 SVGAGI. V dropped 0 bases and J dropped 0 bases, with 4 bases sitting between them. There are 14 residues in the CDR3. This CDR3 is CASSYSESTDTQYF. The CDR3 DNA reads as TGTGCCAGCAGTTACTCGGAGAGCACAGATACGCAGTATTTT.

V and J are TRBV6-6 and TRBJ1-5; D is perhaps TRBD1 (5 bases). The germline V gene encodes CDR1 MNHNY and CDR2 SVGAGI (reference sequence). V was cut by 7 bases and J by 7 bases, with 17 bases left in between. The CDR3 extends over 14 amino acids. This CDR3 reads CASIARVDNQPQHF. The DNA for the CDR3 is TGTGCCAGCATTGCCAGGGTGGATAACCAGCCCCAGCATTTT.

The chain combines TRBV6-6 with TRBJ1-2; 7 bases match TRBD1. Germline CDR1 and CDR2: MNHNY and SVGAGI (reference sequence). The CDR3 runs 15 residues. V lost 7 bases to trimming and J lost 5 bases; unmatched junction nucleotides: 13. CDR3 sequence reads: CASNLGGGVGYGYTF. The CDR3 DNA sequence: TGTGCCAGCAACCTAGGAGGGGGCGTAGGGTATGGCTACACCTTC.

The rearrangement links TRBV19 to TRBJ1-6; 11 nucleotides align to TRBD1. With 9 bases clipped from V and 8 bases from J, the junction kept 3 bases outside the gene matches. The CDR3 extends over 13 amino acids. CDR1 is LNHDA, CDR2 SQIVND, per germline (reference sequence). This CDR3 reads CASGQGAYSPLHF. The CDR3 nucleotides are TGTGCCAGCGGACAGGGGGCTTATTCACCCCTCCACTTT.

The V and J genes are TRBV7-3 and TRBJ1-1; D gene ambiguous. Trimming took off 5 bases at V and 3 bases at J, with 10 bases between the two ends. CDR1 SGHTA and CDR2 FQGTGA come from the germline V gene. The CDR3 has 13 amino acids. The CDR3 sequence is CASSARADTEAFF. For the CDR3, the DNA is TGTGCCAGCAGCGCGAGGGCCGACACTGAAGCTTTCTTT.

The chain is built from TRBV5-1 and TRBJ2-3; perhaps TRBD1 as D (6 bases). This CDR3 spans 15 amino acids. Germline V gives CDR1 SGHRS, CDR2 YFSETQ. The ends were cut back, 0 bases at V and 5 bases at J, with 13 bases in the middle. This CDR3 reads CASSLAVGAKDTQYF. The DNA of the CDR3 is TGCGCCAGCAGCTTGGCCGTGGGGGCGAAAGATACGCAGTATTTT.

The chain's CDR3 is CASILSGPGRDEQFF. CDR3 bases: TGTGCCAGCATCCTTAGCGGGCCAGGGCGGGATGAGCAGTTCTTC. The genes are TRBV7-2 and TRBJ2-1; 7 positions match TRBD2. From germline, CDR1 is SGHTA and CDR2 FQGNSA. V shed 7 bases, J shed 8 bases, and the junction held 14 bases outside the gene matches. The CDR3 length is 15 residues.

This chain links TRBV5-4 with TRBJ1-2; a possible D gene is TRBD1 (6 bases). Germline loops: CDR1 SGHNT, CDR2 YYREEE (reference sequence). Trimming removed 5 bases at V and 1 base at J, with 9 bases between. There are 13 residues in the CDR3. CDR3 nucleotides: TGTGCCAGCAGACCACAGGGTAACTATGGCTACACCTTC. The encoded protein is CASRPQGNYGYTF. The whole variable domain, filled in from reference TRBV5-4 and TRBJ1-2, reads ETGVTQSPTHLIKTRGQQVTLRCSSQSGHNTVSWYQQALGQGPQFIFQYYREEENGRGNFPPRFSGLQFPNYSSELNVNALELDDSALYLCASRPQGNYGYTFGSGTRLTVV.

The CDR3 DNA reads as TGTGCCAGCAGCCAAGATCTAAGGACAGGGGAGCCGGGCGGCTACACCTTC. This encodes CASSQDLRTGEPGGYTF. The chain couples TRBV4-2 to TRBJ1-2; TRBD1 matches at 9 bases. The germline CDR1 and CDR2 sequences are LGHNA and YNFKEQ. This CDR3 comprises 17 residues. The J segment lost 8 bases and the V segment lost 0 bases, leaving 13 bases of the junction unmatched.

CDR3: CASSFPTGTPSYEQYF. The DNA of the CDR3 is TGTGCCAGCAGTTTTCCAACCGGGACTCCCTCCTACGAGCAGTACTTC. The V call is TRBV28, the J call TRBJ2-7; TRBD2 is a possible D gene (6 bases). The V and J ends lost 3 bases and 0 bases respectively, with 15 bases between them. CDR1 and CDR2 (germline): MDHEN, SYDVKM. The CDR3 length is 16 residues.

This clone was observed a single time. The rearrangement links TRBV7-8 to TRBJ1-1; TRBD1 might be the D (6 bases). The CDR3 runs 15 residues. Germline assignment: CDR1 SGHVS and CDR2 FQNEAQ. The V gene lost 6 bases and the J gene lost 0 bases, with 14 bases spanning the gap. As DNA, the CDR3 is TGTGCCAGCAGACCACAGGGCGCCATGAACACTGAAGCTTTCTTT. Its protein product is CASRPQGAMNTEAFF.

J is TRBJ2-7 and V is TRBV7-2; TRBD2 matches at 7 bases. CDR3 length: 14 residues. J gave up 7 bases and V 5 bases, and 11 bases lay outside the gene matches. CDR1 is SGHTA, CDR2 FQGNSA, per germline. The DNA of the CDR3 is TGTGCCAGCAGCCCTCAGCGGGGCACGGGGGAGCAGTACTTC. Its translation is CASSPQRGTGEQYF.

The chain uses TRBV27 and TRBJ2-7, with a possible D match to TRBD1 (5 bases). The CDR3 totals 13 residues. Germline CDR1 is MNHEY and CDR2 is SMNVEV (reference sequence). Deletions cut 3 bases from V and 5 bases from J, with 11 bases between. The chain's CDR3 is CASSFKGSHEQYF. The CDR3 bases are TGTGCCAGCAGTTTTAAGGGGTCCCACGAGCAGTACTTC.

The V gene is TRBV6-1, the J gene TRBJ1-6; the D is unclear. The CDR3 runs 13 residues. Germline CDR1 and CDR2: MNHNS and SASEGT. V gave up 8 bases and J gave up 9 bases, with 14 bases separating them. The CDR3: CASRRAIFSPLHF. The CDR3 DNA reads TGTGCCAGCCGGAGGGCTATCTTTTCACCCCTCCACTTT.

This chain links TRBV7-8 with TRBJ1-6, with TRBD1 matching over 10 bases. Trimming at V came to 2 bases and at J to 11 bases, leaving 9 bases not matched to a gene. Germline values: CDR1 SGHVS, CDR2 FQNEAQ. The CDR3 is made up of 16 amino acids. The CDR3 reads CASSLRGGQGGPPLHF. In nucleotides, the CDR3 is TGTGCCAGCAGCTTAAGAGGAGGACAGGGGGGTCCACCCCTCCACTTT.